This T cell receptor beta chain was documented in a study of cytomegalovirus exposure and HLA in healthy donors. Study conclusions and caveats: A later analysis found TCR association rates differed by HLA locus, highest for DRB1 and lowest for HLA-C. Immune exposure was documented only through CMV serostatus.

Regarding this clone: Its target is unknown.

Trimming pared 1 base from V and 4 bases from J, leaving 7 bases between. This CDR3 is 13 amino acids long. Germline loops: CDR1 MGHRA, CDR2 YSYEKL. The PCR made use of 60 Vbeta and 13 Jbeta primers. The protocol was immunoSEQ multiplex PCR, while the TCRdb copy is restricted to in-frame clones and leaves out a portion. The repertoire consists of roughly 96,000 clones, with roughly 74% occurring once and the leading ten covering 11% to 15%. The source of this sequence is a woman in her 70s in good health and CMV-seropositive. The V gene is TRBV4-1, the J gene TRBJ2-5; D is undetermined. Material for sequencing was PBMCs. CDR3 protein: CASSQGPIETQYF. CDR3 DNA sequence: TGCGCCAGCAGCCAAGGGCCGATAGAGACCCAGTACTTC.